This T cell receptor (beta chain) was retrieved from a study of cytotoxic CD8 clonotypes in ibrutinib-treated CLL. Points from the study as a whole: The study found public clonotypes uncommon, contracting or stable on treatment.

Looked up from germline, CDR1 is SGHTA and CDR2 is FQGNSA. The CDR3 loop spans 15 amino acids. V shed 5 bases and J 8 bases; nucleotides not matched to a gene: 8. To note about this clone: No antigen is known for it.

The method was immunoSEQ multiplex PCR; TCRdb's version includes in-frame clones alone and lacks a portion of them. This table holds roughly 220,000 clones, about three quarters found once. The sample here was PBMCs, taken after 12 months of ibrutinib treatment. The sequence was obtained from a human donor with chronic lymphocytic leukemia. The chain is built from TRBV7-2 and TRBJ2-6; 8 bases match TRBD1. The CDR3 loop is CASSPWTGPTNVLTF. In DNA, the CDR3 is TGTGCCAGCAGCCCTTGGACAGGGCCGACCAACGTCCTGACTTTC.